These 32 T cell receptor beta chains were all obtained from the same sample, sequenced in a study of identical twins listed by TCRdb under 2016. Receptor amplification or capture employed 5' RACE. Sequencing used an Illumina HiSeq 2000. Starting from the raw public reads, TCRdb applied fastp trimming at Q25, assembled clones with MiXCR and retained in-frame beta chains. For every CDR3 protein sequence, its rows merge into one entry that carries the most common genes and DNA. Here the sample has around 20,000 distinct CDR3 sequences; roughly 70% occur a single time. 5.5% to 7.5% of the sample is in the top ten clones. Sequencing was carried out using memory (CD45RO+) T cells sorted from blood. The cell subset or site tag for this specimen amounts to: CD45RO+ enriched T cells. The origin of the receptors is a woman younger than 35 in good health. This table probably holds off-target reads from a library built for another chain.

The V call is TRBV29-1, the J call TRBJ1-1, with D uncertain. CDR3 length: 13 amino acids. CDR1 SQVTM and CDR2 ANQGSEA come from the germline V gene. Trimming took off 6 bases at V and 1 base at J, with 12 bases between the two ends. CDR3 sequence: CSVAGRANTEAFF. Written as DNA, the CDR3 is TGCAGCGTGGCAGGAAGAGCGAACACTGAAGCTTTCTTT.

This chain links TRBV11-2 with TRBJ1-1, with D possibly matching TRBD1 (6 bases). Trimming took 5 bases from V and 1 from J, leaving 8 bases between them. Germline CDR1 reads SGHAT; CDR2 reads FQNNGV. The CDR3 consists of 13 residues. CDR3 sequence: CASSVQGNTEAFF. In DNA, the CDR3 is TGTGCCAGCAGCGTACAGGGGAACACTGAAGCTTTCTTT.

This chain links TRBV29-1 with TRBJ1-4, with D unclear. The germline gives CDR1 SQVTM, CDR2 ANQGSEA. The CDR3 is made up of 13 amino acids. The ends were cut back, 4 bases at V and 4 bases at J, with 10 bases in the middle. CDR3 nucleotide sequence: TGCAGCGTTGGGACTTACGGTAATGAAAAACTGTTTTTT. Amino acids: CSVGTYGNEKLFF.

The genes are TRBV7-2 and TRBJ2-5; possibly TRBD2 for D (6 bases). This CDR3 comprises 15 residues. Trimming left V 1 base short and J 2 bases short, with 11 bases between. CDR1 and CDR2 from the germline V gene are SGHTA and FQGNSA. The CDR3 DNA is TGTGCCAGCAGCTTAGTTGGGGGGAGGCAAGAGACCCAGTACTTC. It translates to CASSLVGGRQETQYF.

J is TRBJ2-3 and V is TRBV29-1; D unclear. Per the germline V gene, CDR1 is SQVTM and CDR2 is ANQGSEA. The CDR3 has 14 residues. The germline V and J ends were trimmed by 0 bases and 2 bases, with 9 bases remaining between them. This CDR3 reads CSVEDVWTTDTQYF. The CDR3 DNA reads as TGCAGCGTTGAAGATGTTTGGACCACAGATACGCAGTATTTT.

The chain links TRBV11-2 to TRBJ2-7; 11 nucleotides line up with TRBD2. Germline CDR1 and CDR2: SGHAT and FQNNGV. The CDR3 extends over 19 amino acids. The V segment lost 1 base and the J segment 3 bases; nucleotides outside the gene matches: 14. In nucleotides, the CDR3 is TGTGCCAGCAGCTTAGGAAGGTGGGAAAAGGGACTAGCGGACTACGAGCAGTACTTC. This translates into CASSLGRWEKGLADYEQYF.

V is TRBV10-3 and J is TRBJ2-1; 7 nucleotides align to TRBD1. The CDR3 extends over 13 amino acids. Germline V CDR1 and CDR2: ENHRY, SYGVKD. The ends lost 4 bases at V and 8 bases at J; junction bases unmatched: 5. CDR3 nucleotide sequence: TGTGCCATCAGTGCCGCCGGGACAGATGAGCAGTTCTTC. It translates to CAISAAGTDEQFF.

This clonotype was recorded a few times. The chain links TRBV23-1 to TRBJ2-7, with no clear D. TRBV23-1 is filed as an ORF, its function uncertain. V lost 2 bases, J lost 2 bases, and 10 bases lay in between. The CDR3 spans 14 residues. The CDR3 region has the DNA TGCGCCAGCAGTCAACCCCCCCTTGCCTACGAGCAGTACTTC. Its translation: CASSQPPLAYEQYF.

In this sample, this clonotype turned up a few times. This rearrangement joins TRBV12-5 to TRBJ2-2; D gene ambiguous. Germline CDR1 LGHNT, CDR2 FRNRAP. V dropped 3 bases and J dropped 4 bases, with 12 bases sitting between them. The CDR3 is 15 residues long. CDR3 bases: TGTGCTAGTGGTTTATGGGCAGAAATCACCGGGGAGCTGTTTTTT. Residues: CASGLWAEITGELFF.

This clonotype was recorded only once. The CDR3 coding sequence is TGCAGCCCCACCTCGATTACAGCGAGCTCCTACAATGAGCAGTTCTTC. This codes for CSPTSITASSYNEQFF. J is TRBJ2-1 and V is TRBV29-1; D is unresolved. There are 16 residues in the CDR3. CDR1 is SQVTM and CDR2 is ANQGSEA in the germline V gene. Trimming cost V 8 bases and J 0 bases, with 20 bases left between them.

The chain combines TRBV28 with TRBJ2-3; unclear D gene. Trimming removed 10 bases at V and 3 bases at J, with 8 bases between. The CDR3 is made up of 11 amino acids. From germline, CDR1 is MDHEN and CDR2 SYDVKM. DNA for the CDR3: TGTGCCACCTCTTCGACAGATACGCAGTATTTT. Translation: CATSSTDTQYF. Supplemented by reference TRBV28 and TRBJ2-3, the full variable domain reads DVKVTQSSRYLVKRTGEKVFLECVQDMDHENMFWYRQDPGLGLRLIYFSYDVKMKEKGDIPEGYSVSREKKERFSLILESASTNQTSMYLCATSSTDTQYFGPGTRLTVL.

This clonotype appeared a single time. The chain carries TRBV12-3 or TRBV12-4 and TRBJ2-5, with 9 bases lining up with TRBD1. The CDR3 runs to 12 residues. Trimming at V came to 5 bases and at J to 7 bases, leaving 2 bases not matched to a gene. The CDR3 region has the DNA TGTGCCAGCAGTACGACAGGGGGGACCCAGTACTTC. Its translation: CASSTTGGTQYF.

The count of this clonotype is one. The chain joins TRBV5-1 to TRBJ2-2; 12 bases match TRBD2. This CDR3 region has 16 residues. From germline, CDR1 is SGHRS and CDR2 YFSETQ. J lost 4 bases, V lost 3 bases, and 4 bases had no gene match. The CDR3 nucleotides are TGCGCCAGCAGCTCCGGGACTAGCGGGCTCACCGGGGAGCTGTTTTTT. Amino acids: CASSSGTSGLTGELFF.

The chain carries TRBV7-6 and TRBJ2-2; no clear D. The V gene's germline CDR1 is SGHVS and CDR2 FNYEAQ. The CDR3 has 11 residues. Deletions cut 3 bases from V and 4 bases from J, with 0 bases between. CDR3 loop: CASSFTGELFF. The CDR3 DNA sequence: TGTGCCAGCAGCTTCACCGGGGAGCTGTTTTTT.

The CDR3 nucleotides read TGTGCCAGCAGTTACCCCTCCGGCAGGACAGACCAAGAGACCCAGTACTTC. It translates to CASSYPSGRTDQETQYF. The genes are TRBV6-2 or TRBV6-3 and TRBJ2-5; D is possibly TRBD1 (6 bases). Trimming removed 2 bases from V and 0 bases from J, with 16 bases in between. The germline V gene encodes CDR1 MNHEY and CDR2 SVGEGT. The CDR3 contains 17 residues.

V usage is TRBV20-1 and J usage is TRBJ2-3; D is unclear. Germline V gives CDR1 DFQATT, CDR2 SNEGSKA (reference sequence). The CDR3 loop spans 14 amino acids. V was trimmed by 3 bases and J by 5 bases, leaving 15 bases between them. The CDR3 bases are TGCAGTGCTAGTGACTCCGACCGCGGAGATACGCAGTATTTT. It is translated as CSASDSDRGDTQYF.

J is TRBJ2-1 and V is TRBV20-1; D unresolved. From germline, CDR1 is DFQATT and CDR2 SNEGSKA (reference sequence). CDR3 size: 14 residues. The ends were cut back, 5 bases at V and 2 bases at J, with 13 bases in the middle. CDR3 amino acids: CSAEPIAAYNEQFF. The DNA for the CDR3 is TGCAGTGCTGAGCCAATAGCAGCCTACAATGAGCAGTTCTTC.

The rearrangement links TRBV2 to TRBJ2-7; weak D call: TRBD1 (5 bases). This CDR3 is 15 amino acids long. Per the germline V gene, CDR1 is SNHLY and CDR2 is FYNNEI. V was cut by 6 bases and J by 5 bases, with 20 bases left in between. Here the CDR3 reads CASRGPLRIGDEQYF. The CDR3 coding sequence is TGTGCCAGCAGAGGACCTCTACGAATAGGGGACGAGCAGTACTTC.

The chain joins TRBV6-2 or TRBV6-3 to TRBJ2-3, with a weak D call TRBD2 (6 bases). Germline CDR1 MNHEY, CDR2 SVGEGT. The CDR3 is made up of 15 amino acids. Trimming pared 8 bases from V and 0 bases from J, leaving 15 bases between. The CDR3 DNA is TGTGCCAGCTCGAGTTCCGGGACTAGCACAGATACGCAGTATTTT. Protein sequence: CASSSSGTSTDTQYF.

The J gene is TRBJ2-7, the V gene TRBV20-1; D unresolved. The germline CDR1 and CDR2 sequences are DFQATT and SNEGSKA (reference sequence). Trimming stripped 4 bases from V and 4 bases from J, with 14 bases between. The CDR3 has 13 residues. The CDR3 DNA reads TGCAGTGCTACCCCAGAGGTCGGGTACGAGCAGTACTTC. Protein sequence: CSATPEVGYEQYF.

The CDR3 bases are TGCGCCAGCAGCCGGGGCGAGGGTGGCTACACCTTC. Protein: CASSRGEGGYTF. This chain connects TRBV4-1 to TRBJ1-2, with a possible D match to TRBD1 (5 bases). Trimming took 4 bases from V and 7 from J, leaving 10 bases between them. The CDR3 consists of 12 residues. CDR1 is MGHRA and CDR2 is YSYEKL in the germline V gene.

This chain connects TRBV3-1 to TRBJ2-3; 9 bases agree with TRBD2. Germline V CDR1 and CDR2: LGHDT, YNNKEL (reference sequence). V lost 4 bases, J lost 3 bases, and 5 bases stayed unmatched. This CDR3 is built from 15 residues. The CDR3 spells CASSLAGETTDTQYF. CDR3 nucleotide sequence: TGTGCCAGCAGCCTAGCGGGAGAAACGACAGATACGCAGTATTTT.

The CDR3 spells CSAGRQSHYEQYF. The CDR3 DNA reads TGCAGTGCTGGCCGACAGTCGCACTACGAGCAGTACTTC. The J gene is TRBJ2-7, the V gene TRBV20-1, with a weak D call TRBD1 (5 bases). The CDR3 is made up of 13 amino acids. Germline V gene sequence: CDR1 DFQATT, CDR2 SNEGSKA (reference sequence). Trimming cost V 5 bases and J 3 bases, with 14 bases left between them.

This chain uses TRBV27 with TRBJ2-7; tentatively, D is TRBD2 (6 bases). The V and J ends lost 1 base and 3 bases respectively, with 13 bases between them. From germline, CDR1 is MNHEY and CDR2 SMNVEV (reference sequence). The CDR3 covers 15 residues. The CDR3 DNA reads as TGTGCCAGCAGTTTATGGGGCGGGGCCAGCTACGAGCAGTACTTC. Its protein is CASSLWGGASYEQYF.

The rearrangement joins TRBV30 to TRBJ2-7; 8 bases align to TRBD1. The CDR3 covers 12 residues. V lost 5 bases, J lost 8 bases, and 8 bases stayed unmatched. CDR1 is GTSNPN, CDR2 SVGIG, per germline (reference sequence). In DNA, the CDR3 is TGTGCCTGGTGCCCAGGGACAGGCCAGCAGTACTTC. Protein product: CAWCPGTGQQYF. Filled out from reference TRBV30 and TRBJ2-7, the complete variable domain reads SQTIHQWPATLVQPVGSPLSLECTVEGTSNPNLYWYRQAAGRGLQLLFYSVGIGQISSEVPQNLSASRPQDRQFILSSKKLLLSDSGFYLCAWCPGTGQQYFGPGTRLTVT.

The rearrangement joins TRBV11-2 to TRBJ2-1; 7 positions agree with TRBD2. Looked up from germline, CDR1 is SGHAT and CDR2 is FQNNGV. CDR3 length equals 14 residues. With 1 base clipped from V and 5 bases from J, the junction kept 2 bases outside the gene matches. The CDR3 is CASSLVGGDNEQFF. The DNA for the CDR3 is TGTGCCAGCAGCTTAGTTGGGGGGGACAATGAGCAGTTCTTC.

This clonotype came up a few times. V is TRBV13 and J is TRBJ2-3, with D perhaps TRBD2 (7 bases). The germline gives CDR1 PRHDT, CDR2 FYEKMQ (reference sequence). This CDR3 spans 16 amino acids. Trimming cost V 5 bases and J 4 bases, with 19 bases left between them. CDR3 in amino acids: CASSRGGEEPADTQYF. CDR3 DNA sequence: TGTGCCAGCAGCCGAGGGGGGGAGGAACCCGCAGATACGCAGTATTTT.

The CDR3 protein is CASSRTRDNTGELFF. The CDR3 DNA reads TGTGCCAGCAGTCGGACACGCGACAACACCGGGGAGCTGTTTTTT. The chain employs TRBV6-2 or TRBV6-3 and TRBJ2-2; TRBD1 is a possible D gene (5 bases). The CDR3 consists of 15 residues. V lost 5 bases, J lost 2 bases, and 12 bases lay in between. Per the germline V gene, CDR1 is MNHEY and CDR2 is SVGEGT.

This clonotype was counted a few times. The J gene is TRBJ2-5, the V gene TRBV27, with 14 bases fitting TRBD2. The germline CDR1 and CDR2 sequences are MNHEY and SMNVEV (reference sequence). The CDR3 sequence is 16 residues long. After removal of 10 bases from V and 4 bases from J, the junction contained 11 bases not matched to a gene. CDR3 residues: CATKGLAGVGAETQYF. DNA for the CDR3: TGTGCCACAAAGGGACTAGCGGGAGTGGGGGCAGAGACCCAGTACTTC.

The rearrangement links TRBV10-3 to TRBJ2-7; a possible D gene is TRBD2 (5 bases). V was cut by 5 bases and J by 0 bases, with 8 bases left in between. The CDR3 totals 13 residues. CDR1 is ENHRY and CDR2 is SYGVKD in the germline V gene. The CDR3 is CAISWESSYEQYF. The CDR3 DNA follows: TGTGCCATCAGTTGGGAGAGCTCCTACGAGCAGTACTTC.

The CDR3 bases are TGTGCCAGTAGACACGGGACAGGGGGCAACGAGCAGTACTTC. It is translated as CASRHGTGGNEQYF. This chain connects TRBV19 to TRBJ2-7; 12 bases fit TRBD1. The ends lost 6 bases at V and 5 bases at J; junction bases unmatched: 5. Germline loops: CDR1 LNHDA, CDR2 SQIVND (reference sequence). This CDR3 is built from 14 residues.

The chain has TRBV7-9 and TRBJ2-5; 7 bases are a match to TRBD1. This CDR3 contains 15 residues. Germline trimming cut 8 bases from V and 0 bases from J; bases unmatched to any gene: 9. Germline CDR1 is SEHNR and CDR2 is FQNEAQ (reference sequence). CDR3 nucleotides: TGTGCCAGCGCCACGGACAGGTCCTACCAAGAGACCCAGTACTTC. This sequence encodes CASATDRSYQETQYF. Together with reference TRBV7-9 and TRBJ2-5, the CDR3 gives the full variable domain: DTGVSQNPRHKITKRGQNVTFRCDPISEHNRLYWYRQTLGQGPEFLTYFQNEAQLEKSRLLSDRFSAERPKGSFSTLEIQRTEQGDSAMYLCASATDRSYQETQYFGPGTRLLVL.